What follows are 7 T cell receptor beta chains derived from one specimen sequenced in a study of blood T cell repertoires in COVID-19. Generated by immunoSEQ multiplex PCR, the TCRdb table keeps only in-frame clones and is missing some. Here the sample spans more than 250,000 clones, 87% being singletons. The source material was PBMCs or T cells enriched from blood (not recorded which). These receptors were collected from a woman between 25 and 40 years old who had recovered from COVID-19.

The chain employs TRBV18 and TRBJ1-4; unclear D gene. The CDR3 contains 14 residues. The ends were cut back, 6 bases at V and 7 bases at J, with 15 bases in the middle. In germline, CDR1 is KGHSH, CDR2 LQKENI. The CDR3 DNA sequence: TGTGCCAGCTCCCCGGTCGCGGGTAGTGAAAAACTGTTTTTT. Residues: CASSPVAGSEKLFF.

V gene TRBV11-2 combines with J gene TRBJ2-3; D might be TRBD1 (6 bases). V was trimmed by 7 bases and J by 2 bases, leaving 13 bases between them. Germline V CDR1 and CDR2: SGHAT, FQNNGV. CDR3 length equals 14 residues. CDR3 sequence reads: CASTSQGLTDTQYF. The CDR3 DNA is TGTGCCAGCACATCCCAGGGGCTCACAGATACGCAGTATTTT.

The DNA for the CDR3 is TGCGCCAGCAGCTTGGGGGACAGGCAATATGGCTACACCTTC. Amino acids: CASSLGDRQYGYTF. This rearrangement joins TRBV5-1 to TRBJ1-2; 8 nucleotides line up with TRBD1. Germline lookup yields CDR1 SGHRS and CDR2 YFSETQ. The CDR3 runs 14 residues. With 0 bases clipped from V and 5 bases from J, the junction kept 3 bases outside the gene matches.

J is TRBJ1-5 and V is TRBV18; unclear D gene. This CDR3 spans 16 amino acids. Germline CDR1 KGHSH, CDR2 LQKENI. Trimming removed 3 bases at V and 5 bases at J, with 17 bases between. CDR3 amino acids: CASSPPGPRVDQPQHF. The CDR3 DNA follows: TGTGCCAGCTCACCGCCCGGGCCGAGGGTGGATCAGCCCCAGCATTTT.

The CDR3 coding sequence is TGTGCCAGCAGCTCGTACCCACTCCACGGGACAAAGAACTATGGCTACACCTTC. This codes for CASSSYPLHGTKNYGYTF. The chain links TRBV7-2 to TRBJ1-2, with D perhaps matching TRBD1 (6 bases). Trimming pared 4 bases from V and 2 bases from J, leaving 23 bases between. Germline CDR1 is SGHTA and CDR2 is FQGNSA. This CDR3 has 18 residues.

The chain combines TRBV5-1 with TRBJ1-1; 8 nucleotides line up with TRBD1. Germline loops: CDR1 SGHRS, CDR2 YFSETQ. The junction had 3 bases not matched to a gene; V was cut back by 3 bases and J by 5 bases. The CDR3 runs to 13 residues. The CDR3 is CASSSTGETEAFF. The CDR3 nucleotides are TGCGCCAGCAGCTCGACAGGGGAAACTGAAGCTTTCTTT.

The gene calls are TRBV7-9 and TRBJ1-5; D is undetermined. The V and J ends lost 1 base and 2 bases respectively, with 6 bases between them. Germline V gene sequence: CDR1 SEHNR, CDR2 FQNEAQ (reference sequence). The CDR3 has 14 amino acids. Here the CDR3 reads CASSLGHGNQPQHF. The CDR3 DNA sequence: TGTGCCAGCAGCTTAGGGCATGGCAATCAGCCCCAGCATTTT.